A single sample is the source of the 29 T cell receptor beta chains below, sequenced in a study of blood T cells in healthy people across ages. A J-beta primer mix and a sample-barcoded 5' primer were used in a second PCR of roughly 6 to 11 cycles. TCRdb fed the 5' RACE reads into MiXCR, producing one record per CDR3 protein. This table has 1 million or so distinct CDR3 sequences, roughly 45% appearing once. The sample consisted of blood. The origin of the receptors is a woman aged 55 to 70 in good health.

The V call is TRBV7-8, the J call TRBJ2-7; TRBD2 aligns across 7 bases. The CDR3 consists of 14 residues. The ends lost 8 bases at V and 1 base at J; junction bases unmatched: 8. The germline V gene encodes CDR1 SGHVS and CDR2 FQNEAQ. CDR3 DNA: TGTGCCAGCTCACGGGGGAGGGAGTCCTACGAGCAGTACTTC. Translated: CASSRGRESYEQYF.

This rearrangement joins TRBV20-1 to TRBJ1-2; D perhaps matches TRBD1 (5 bases). From germline, CDR1 is DFQATT and CDR2 SNEGSKA (reference sequence). Trimming pared 4 bases from V and 4 bases from J, leaving 13 bases between. The CDR3 consists of 13 residues. The CDR3 is CSAKTPRGYGYTF. CDR3 sequence (DNA): TGCAGTGCTAAGACACCTAGGGGCTATGGCTACACCTTC.

This clonotype was seen just once. The chain has TRBV29-1 and TRBJ1-2, with 7 positions matching TRBD1. CDR1 SQVTM and CDR2 ANQGSEA come from the germline V gene. The junction had 3 bases not matched to a gene; V was cut back by 0 bases and J by 2 bases. This CDR3 region has 14 residues. The CDR3 protein is CSVEDQGQNYGYTF. The CDR3 DNA reads TGCAGCGTTGAAGATCAGGGACAGAACTATGGCTACACCTTC.

To note about this clonotype: One junction end disagrees with the germline gene, perhaps due to a read error. V is TRBV12-3 or TRBV12-4 and J is TRBJ2-1; 7 positions agree with TRBD2. The CDR3 extends over 16 amino acids. The CDR3 loop is CAISSAPSGDYNEQFF. The CDR3 DNA sequence: TGTGCCATCAGTTCCGCTCCTAGCGGAGATTACAATGAGCAGTTCTTC.

J is TRBJ1-2 and V is TRBV7-9; D remains unclear. CDR1 and CDR2 (germline): SEHNR, FQNEAQ (reference sequence). V lost 5 bases, J lost 3 bases, and 10 bases lay in between. This CDR3 has 13 residues. The CDR3 loop reads CASSGESHYGYTF. The CDR3, as DNA: TGTGCCAGCAGCGGCGAATCCCACTATGGCTACACCTTC.

This clonotype was counted a few times. The rearrangement joins TRBV20-1 to TRBJ2-4, with D unresolved. The J call may be wrong; the DNA end is better matched by TRBJ2-7. Germline assignment: CDR1 DFQATT and CDR2 SNEGSKA (reference sequence). This CDR3 region has 11 residues. CDR3 bases: TGCAGTGCTACGAAGCTGAACGAGCAGTACTTC. It specifies CSATKLNEQYF.

V and J are TRBV5-1 and TRBJ1-1; D is undetermined. Germline V gene lookup returns CDR1 SGHRS and CDR2 YFSETQ. The V gene lost 5 bases and the J gene lost 4 bases, with 12 bases spanning the gap. This CDR3 spans 13 amino acids. Here the CDR3 DNA reads TGCGCCAGCAGTCTGAACTGGGGCACTGAAGCTTTCTTT. Protein product: CASSLNWGTEAFF.

The chain recombines TRBV6-2 or TRBV6-3 with TRBJ1-1; 8 positions match TRBD1. The CDR3 length is 14 residues. The J segment lost 5 bases and the V segment lost 2 bases, leaving 4 bases of the junction unmatched. The germline V gene has CDR1 MNHEY and CDR2 SVGEGT. The chain's CDR3 is CASSYDRGMTEAFF. The CDR3, as DNA: TGTGCCAGCAGTTACGACAGGGGTATGACTGAAGCTTTCTTT.

V is TRBV6-1 and J is TRBJ2-5, with D perhaps matching TRBD2 (5 bases). The end of the DNA is better explained by TRBJ2-7, so the J call may be wrong. This CDR3 is built from 13 residues. Germline CDR1 reads MNHNS; CDR2 reads SASEGT. CDR3 protein: CASSENGLYEQYF. CDR3 bases: TGTGCCAGCAGTGAAAACGGACTCTACGAGCAGTACTTC.

The genes are TRBV7-3 and TRBJ2-4, with D maybe TRBD2 (5 bases). Trimming left V 6 bases short and J 13 bases short, with 16 bases between. CDR3 length equals 12 residues. CDR1 SGHTA and CDR2 FQGTGA come from the germline V gene. This chain's CDR3 is CASRNGNNEQYF. The CDR3, as DNA: TGTGCCAGCAGAAACGGGAACAATGAGCAGTACTTC.

This clonotype was recorded a few times. The gene calls are TRBV13 and TRBJ2-4; D is uncertain. Per germline, CDR1 PRHDT and CDR2 FYEKMQ (reference sequence). V lost 5 bases and J lost 0, with 8 bases in between. CDR3 size: 14 residues. The CDR3 nucleotides read TGTGCCAGCAGCCACCCCCTAGCCAAAAACATTCAGTACTTC. Amino acids: CASSHPLAKNIQYF.

This chain connects TRBV4-1 to TRBJ2-5, with D perhaps matching TRBD2 (6 bases). Germline CDR1 and CDR2: MGHRA and YSYEKL. The CDR3 length is 18 residues. V lost 0 bases to trimming and J lost 2 bases, with 19 bases between them. The CDR3 DNA follows: TGCGCCAGCAGCCAAGATCGGGGGTCGGGAGTGGGACAAGAGACCCAGTACTTC. Its translation: CASSQDRGSGVGQETQYF.

This sequence joins TRBV12-3 or TRBV12-4 and TRBJ2-5; tentatively, D is TRBD1 or TRBD2 (5 bases each). V lost 0 bases and J 11 bases, leaving 19 bases between the germline ends. The length of the CDR3 is 15 residues. The CDR3 nucleotides are TGTGCCAGCAGTTTAGCGAGGGCAGGACACAATGAGCAGTACTTC. Amino acid sequence: CASSLARAGHNEQYF.

Comment on this clonotype: A junction boundary mismatches the germline segment, possibly from a read error. The rearrangement links TRBV9 to TRBJ2-1; weak D call: TRBD2 (5 bases). CDR1 and CDR2 (germline): SGDLS, YYNGEE. The CDR3 sequence is 20 residues long. The CDR3 loop is CASSVGGYRGSLNPHNELFF. The CDR3 nucleotides are TGTGCCAGCAGCGTAGGCGGGTACCGGGGAAGCCTTAACCCGCACAATGAGCTGTTCTTC.

This clonotype was observed at least ten times. A read error may account for a junction end that differs from germline. The chain combines TRBV5-1 with TRBJ1-5; TRBD1 is a possible D gene (5 bases). This CDR3 is 15 amino acids long. Germline assignment: CDR1 SGHRS and CDR2 YFSETQ. The CDR3 DNA follows: TGTGCCAGCAGCTTAGACAGTTATAGCAATCAGCCCCAGCATTTT. Its translation is CASSLDSYSNQPQHF.

The chain carries TRBV12-3 or TRBV12-4 and TRBJ1-2, with D tentatively TRBD1 (6 bases). The germline V and J ends were trimmed by 5 bases and 6 bases, with 16 bases remaining between them. This CDR3 comprises 14 residues. The CDR3 DNA is TGTGCCAGCAGTCCGGGACGGCCAGGGGATGGCTACACCTTC. Residues: CASSPGRPGDGYTF.

In its sample, this clonotype was seen a few times. This sequence joins TRBV3-1 and TRBJ2-7; D gene uncertain. Per the germline V gene, CDR1 is LGHDT and CDR2 is YNNKEL (reference sequence). Trimming took 6 bases from V and 0 from J, leaving 12 bases between them. This CDR3 comprises 14 residues. The CDR3 sequence is CASSQDRSSYEQYF. CDR3 DNA: TGTGCCAGCAGTCAGGATAGAAGCTCCTACGAGCAGTACTTC.

The chain joins TRBV20-1 to TRBJ2-3; 14 positions match TRBD2. The CDR3 length is 17 residues. Germline-derived CDR1 and CDR2 are DFQATT and SNEGSKA (reference sequence). V trimming: 5 bases; J trimming: 2 bases; junction bases outside the gene matches: 9. The CDR3 sequence: CSAPGTSGSPPTDTQYF. CDR3 in DNA: TGCAGTGCTCCCGGGACTAGCGGGAGCCCTCCCACAGATACGCAGTATTTT.

This clonotype was seen a few times. The chain recombines TRBV9 with TRBJ2-4, with D possibly being TRBD1 (5 bases). This CDR3 region has 14 residues. V gave up 0 bases and J gave up 3 bases, with 7 bases separating them. CDR1 and CDR2 (germline): SGDLS, YYNGEE. The CDR3 DNA follows: TGTGCCAGCAGCGTAGGCACAGGCAAAAACATTCAGTACTTC. Amino acids: CASSVGTGKNIQYF.

The V call is TRBV6-1, the J call TRBJ2-7; 9 bases agree with TRBD1. The CDR3 extends over 14 amino acids. The germline V gene encodes CDR1 MNHNS and CDR2 SASEGT. V trimming: 1 base; J trimming: 3 bases; junction bases outside the gene matches: 1. DNA for the CDR3: TGTGCCAGCAGTGAAGGGACAGGGGTCTACGAGCAGTACTTC. This translates into CASSEGTGVYEQYF.

In its sample, this clonotype was seen many times. The chain is built from TRBV20-1 and TRBJ2-1, with D possibly being TRBD2 (6 bases). CDR1 is DFQATT, CDR2 SNEGSKA, per germline (reference sequence). This CDR3 comprises 14 residues. The V end was cut by 2 bases, the J end by 6 bases, with 14 bases between. The CDR3 protein is CSARPPLASNEQFF. The CDR3 region has the DNA TGCAGTGCTAGACCCCCACTAGCTTCCAATGAGCAGTTCTTC.

A remark on this clonotype: A read error may account for a junction end that differs from germline. V usage is TRBV5-1 and J usage is TRBJ2-1; 13 bases align to TRBD2. Germline V gene data show CDR1 as SGHRS and CDR2 as YFSETQ. The CDR3 sequence is 15 residues long. CDR3 DNA sequence: TGCGCCGGCAGCCCCGGGACTAGCGGGACCCATGAGCAGTTCTTC. Protein: CAGSPGTSGTHEQFF. Looking up the rest from reference TRBV5-1 and TRBJ2-1 gives the full variable domain: KAGVTQTPRYLIKTRGQQVTLSCSPISGHRSVSWYQQTPGQGLQFLFEYFSETQRNKGNFPGRFSGRQFSNSRSEMNVSTLELGDSALYLCAGSPGTSGTHEQFFGPGTRLTVL.

V gene TRBV25-1 combines with J gene TRBJ1-4; D is uncertain. Per the germline V gene, CDR1 is MGHDK and CDR2 is SYGVNS. The CDR3 is 17 amino acids. Trimming shortened V by 2 bases and J by 0 bases, and 13 bases separated the two germline ends. CDR3 residues: CASSELGHGATNEKLFF. The CDR3 nucleotides are TGTGCCAGCAGTGAACTCGGGCACGGCGCAACTAATGAAAAACTGTTTTTT.

This chain joins TRBV7-7 and TRBJ2-1; 11 bases align to TRBD1. Per germline, CDR1 SSHAT and CDR2 FNYEAQ (reference sequence). V shed 1 base, J shed 10 bases, and the junction held 9 bases outside the gene matches. The CDR3 is 16 residues long. CDR3 bases: TGTGCCAGCAGCTTAGGCGGGACAGGGGGAATAGAGGAGCAGTTCTTC. Translating gives CASSLGGTGGIEEQFF.

This chain joins TRBV20-1 and TRBJ1-1, with D perhaps TRBD1 (6 bases). The CDR3 sequence is 15 residues long. The V gene lost 4 bases and the J gene lost 7 bases, with 22 bases spanning the gap. CDR1 and CDR2 from the germline V gene are DFQATT and SNEGSKA (reference sequence). The CDR3 DNA sequence: TGCAGTGCTATGGACCCCAGGGGAGGGGTGTATGAAGCTTTCTTT. Translation gives CSAMDPRGGVYEAFF.

This chain connects TRBV28 to TRBJ1-5; weak D call: TRBD1 (5 bases). The CDR3 runs 16 residues. V lost 0 bases and J lost 2, with 11 bases in between. Germline V gene data show CDR1 as MDHEN and CDR2 as SYDVKM. The CDR3 DNA sequence: TGTGCCAGCAGTTTATGGCAGGGCAACGGCAATCAGCCCCAGCATTTT. Translating it yields CASSLWQGNGNQPQHF.

The rearrangement joins TRBV7-9 to TRBJ2-3; TRBD1 aligns across 12 bases. The germline CDR1 and CDR2 sequences are SEHNR and FQNEAQ (reference sequence). CDR3 length: 15 amino acids. Trimming took 6 bases from V and 2 from J; bases not matched to a gene: 3. In nucleotides, the CDR3 is TGTGCCAGCAGATGGGACAGGGGGCCCACAGATACGCAGTATTTT. This codes for CASRWDRGPTDTQYF.

Only a few counts were recorded for this clonotype. The V and J genes are TRBV10-3 and TRBJ2-5; 8 bases align to TRBD2. The J call may be in error: the DNA end matches TRBJ2-7 better. This CDR3 has 13 residues. Germline assignment: CDR1 ENHRY and CDR2 SYGVKD. In DNA form, the CDR3 reads TGTGCCATCAGCCGAGCGGGAGAAGGCGAGCAGTACTTC. It encodes CAISRAGEGEQYF.

The rearrangement links TRBV12-3 or TRBV12-4 to TRBJ2-7, with D tentatively TRBD1 or TRBD2 (5 bases each). The CDR3 runs 16 residues. Trimming removed 3 bases from V and 4 bases from J, with 19 bases in between. The CDR3: CASSFFGALNPYEQYF. CDR3 coding DNA: TGTGCCAGCAGTTTTTTCGGGGCCCTTAATCCATACGAGCAGTACTTC.